Described below is a single T cell receptor (beta chain) sequence and its context. As it was prepared, the TCRbeta library received unique molecular identifiers. TCRdb ran MiXCR on the PCR reads and lists one entry per CDR3 protein. There are some 290,000 distinct CDR3 sequences in the sample; more than 8% occur only once, and 10% lies in the top ten. Trimming at V came to 7 bases and at J to 6 bases, leaving 17 bases not matched to a gene. Per the germline V gene, CDR1 is SGHAT and CDR2 is FQNNGV. This CDR3 is 16 amino acids long. The data derive from a study of T-cell reconstitution after alpha-beta-depleted transplantation in children.

The input for sequencing was PBMCs from the stem cell graft donor, taken from the stem cell graft. The J gene is TRBJ2-7, the V gene TRBV11-2; 8 bases match TRBD1. The receptor was isolated from a human donor who donated a stem cell graft to a child with SCID. CDR3: CASTQDPDRGSREQYF. The CDR3, as DNA: TGTGCCAGCACCCAAGATCCCGACAGGGGTTCTCGCGAGCAGTACTTC.